Presented here are 27 T cell receptor beta chains from one specimen sequenced in a study of T cell repertoires in cytomegalovirus infection. The antigens for these receptors are not known. TCRdb recomputed calls from the reads with MiXCR, one row per CDR3 protein. The sample contains about 900,000 distinct CDR3 sequences, around 32% of which appear only once. Material: cultured CD8+ T cells from PBMCs, obtained from culture after CMV antigen stimulation. These receptors all come from a human donor in good health (CMV status not recorded). Some clones in this sample may be carry-over from other donors' samples.

This clonotype was observed a handful of times. The CDR3 protein is CASSLLRERENYGYTF. The CDR3 coding sequence is TGTGCCAGCAGCTTACTTCGGGAGAGAGAGAACTATGGCTACACCTTC. This sequence joins TRBV7-2 and TRBJ1-2; no clear D. The CDR3 runs to 16 residues. Germline CDR1 is SGHTA and CDR2 is FQGNSA. Trimming left V 2 bases short and J 2 bases short, with 15 bases between.

This clonotype was found a few times. This chain uses TRBV7-8 with TRBJ1-2, with TRBD1 as a possible D gene (5 bases). This CDR3 spans 19 amino acids. CDR1 and CDR2 from the germline V gene are SGHVS and FQNEAQ. V lost 3 bases and J lost 4, with 27 bases in between. In DNA form, the CDR3 reads TGTGCCAGCAGCTTCCGACGGGACGCAGAGACCCACCGATTCTATGGCTACACCTTC. It is translated as CASSFRRDAETHRFYGYTF.

This chain connects TRBV6-1 to TRBJ2-7; D call uncertain. V lost 8 bases and J lost 3, with 17 bases in between. Germline V CDR1 and CDR2: MNHNS, SASEGT. The CDR3 totals 14 residues. CDR3 nucleotide sequence: TGTGCCAGCGCTGTCGCGACGACGGTCTACGAGCAGTACGTC. As protein: CASAVATTVYEQYV.

The J gene is TRBJ2-1, the V gene TRBV12-3 or TRBV12-4, with D possibly matching TRBD1 (5 bases). This CDR3 has 13 amino acids. The ends were cut back, 4 bases at V and 10 bases at J, with 14 bases in the middle. The CDR3 reads CASSYLGVGEQFF. For the CDR3, the DNA is TGTGCCAGCAGTTATCTAGGGGTAGGGGAGCAGTTCTTC.

This chain uses TRBV9 with TRBJ2-7, with 8 positions matching TRBD1. The CDR3 has 13 amino acids. Germline CDR1 SGDLS, CDR2 YYNGEE. Trimming removed 3 bases from V and 6 bases from J; junction bases left unmatched: 5. The DNA for the CDR3 is TGTGCCAGCAGCGCTGGACAGGGAAGCGAGCAGTACGTC. Amino acids: CASSAGQGSEQYV.

The rearrangement links TRBV19 to TRBJ2-1, with a possible D match to TRBD2 (6 bases). This CDR3 has 12 residues. Germline V gene sequence: CDR1 LNHDA, CDR2 SQIVND (reference sequence). Deletions cut 8 bases from V and 5 bases from J, with 10 bases between. CDR3 sequence reads: CASWRGDNEQFF. The CDR3 DNA reads as TGTGCCAGTTGGCGGGGAGACAATGAGCAGTTCTTC.

This clonotype was recorded a few times. This chain joins TRBV7-9 and TRBJ2-3; D gene uncertain. This CDR3 is 15 amino acids long. V dropped 0 bases and J dropped 2 bases, with 9 bases sitting between them. From germline, CDR1 is SEHNR and CDR2 FQNEAQ (reference sequence). In DNA form, the CDR3 reads TGTGCCAGCAGCTTAGCTGGGCAGCCCACAGATACGCAGTATTTT. Its protein is CASSLAGQPTDTQYF. The full variable domain, completed using reference TRBV7-9 and TRBJ2-3, is DTGVSQNPRHKITKRGQNVTFRCDPISEHNRLYWYRQTLGQGPEFLTYFQNEAQLEKSRLLSDRFSAERPKGSFSTLEIQRTEQGDSAMYLCASSLAGQPTDTQYFGPGTRLTVL.

This clonotype has at least ten counts. This chain joins TRBV12-3 or TRBV12-4 and TRBJ2-3; 8 bases line up with TRBD2. The CDR3 is made up of 20 amino acids. J lost 0 bases, V lost 3 bases, and 17 bases had no gene match. The CDR3 sequence is CASSFLLAEIPYNSTDTQYF. CDR3 in DNA: TGTGCCAGCAGTTTTTTACTAGCGGAAATCCCTTATAATAGCACAGATACGCAGTATTTT.

The rearrangement joins TRBV19 to TRBJ1-5, with D tentatively TRBD1 (6 bases). Germline assignment: CDR1 LNHDA and CDR2 SQIVND (reference sequence). The V end was cut by 5 bases, the J end by 7 bases, with 12 bases between. The CDR3 sequence is 13 residues long. Here the CDR3 DNA reads TGTGCCAGTAGTTGGGGGCCGGAGCAGCCCCAGCATTTT. Amino acids: CASSWGPEQPQHF.

Only a few counts were recorded for this clonotype. The chain employs TRBV4-1 and TRBJ2-5, with 10 nucleotides matching TRBD2. Germline trimming cut 1 base from V and 2 bases from J; bases unmatched to any gene: 7. Germline CDR1 is MGHRA and CDR2 is YSYEKL. CDR3 length: 17 amino acids. CDR3: CASSQVPSGGIQETQYF. The CDR3 nucleotides are TGCGCCAGCAGCCAAGTGCCTAGCGGGGGAATACAAGAGACCCAGTACTTC.

This clonotype was detected a few times. The rearrangement joins TRBV20-1 to TRBJ2-3; D could derive from TRBD1 or TRBD2 (6 bases each). Looked up from germline, CDR1 is DFQATT and CDR2 is SNEGSKA (reference sequence). The CDR3 is 16 residues long. V was clipped by 8 bases and J by 0 bases, with 21 bases between them. The CDR3, as DNA: TGCAGTCCAATTTGGGGGGCAGGTTCTAGCACAGATACGCAGTATTTT. Encoded protein: CSPIWGAGSSTDTQYF.

In this sample, this clonotype turned up many times. The CDR3: CASSLEAGRDGYTF. CDR3 bases: TGTGCCAGCAGCTTAGAGGCAGGGAGGGATGGCTACACCTTC. The J gene is TRBJ1-2, the V gene TRBV7-2; tentatively, D is TRBD1 (5 bases). The germline CDR1 and CDR2 sequences are SGHTA and FQGNSA. The germline V and J ends were trimmed by 1 base and 6 bases, with 12 bases remaining between them. The length of the CDR3 is 14 residues.

This clonotype was detected only a few times. The rearrangement uses TRBV6-1 and TRBJ1-1; D ambiguous. The V gene lost 3 bases and the J gene lost 9 bases, with 8 bases spanning the gap. The CDR3 runs to 11 residues. Germline CDR1 MNHNS, CDR2 SASEGT. The CDR3 nucleotides read TGTGCCAGCAGTGAGGTCAGAAAAGCTTTCTTT. The encoded protein is CASSEVRKAFF.

The CDR3: CASSTEPGLAEEETQYF. The CDR3 DNA reads TGTGCCAGCAGCACTGAGCCGGGACTAGCGGAGGAGGAGACCCAGTACTTC. The chain employs TRBV5-4 and TRBJ2-5, with 11 bases aligning to TRBD2. Per germline, CDR1 SGHNT and CDR2 YYREEE (reference sequence). After removal of 4 bases from V and 5 bases from J, the junction contained 13 bases not matched to a gene. The length of the CDR3 is 17 residues.

This clonotype was seen a handful of times. The chain combines TRBV27 with TRBJ1-6; 7 bases fit TRBD1. The V segment lost 7 bases and the J segment 11 bases; nucleotides outside the gene matches: 5. The CDR3 runs to 12 residues. CDR1 and CDR2 from the germline V gene are MNHEY and SMNVEV (reference sequence). The CDR3 reads CASNTGATPLHF. DNA of the CDR3: TGTGCCAGCAATACAGGGGCGACACCCCTCCACTTT.

This clonotype was seen repeatedly, ten times or more. The chain couples TRBV7-9 to TRBJ2-1; D perhaps matches TRBD2 (6 bases). CDR3 length: 14 residues. The germline V and J ends were trimmed by 1 base and 9 bases, with 13 bases remaining between them. Germline V lookup: CDR1 SEHNR, CDR2 FQNEAQ (reference sequence). The CDR3 DNA sequence: TGTGCCAGCAGCTTAGTAGGGAGGCCAAGTGAGCAGTTCTTC. This gives the protein CASSLVGRPSEQFF.

The table lists this clonotype with a few counts. The gene calls are TRBV10-3 and TRBJ2-3; D remains unclear. With 6 bases removed from V and 2 bases from J, the gap between germline ends came to 15 bases. The CDR3 consists of 15 residues. In germline, CDR1 is ENHRY, CDR2 SYGVKD. In DNA form, the CDR3 reads TGTGCCATCAGGACAAGAAACCCCCACACAGATACGCAGTATTTT. The encoded protein is CAIRTRNPHTDTQYF.

This chain links TRBV6-2 or TRBV6-3 with TRBJ2-5; D is possibly TRBD1 (5 bases). The CDR3 consists of 15 residues. V was shortened by 2 bases and J by 1 base, with 11 bases between the two germline ends. CDR1 and CDR2 (germline): MNHEY, SVGEGT. CDR3 DNA sequence: TGTGCCAGCAGTTACGGGGCCTGGGCCCAAGAGACCCAGTACTTC. Protein: CASSYGAWAQETQYF.

This clonotype was seen a single time. The rearrangement uses TRBV9 and TRBJ1-4; D gene uncertain. Trimming left V 4 bases short and J 8 bases short, with 18 bases between. There are 15 residues in the CDR3. Germline V gene data show CDR1 as SGDLS and CDR2 as YYNGEE. The CDR3 protein is CASSSRMSTEEKLFF. The CDR3 DNA reads TGTGCCAGCAGCTCCCGGATGAGTACGGAAGAAAAACTGTTTTTT.

This clonotype was counted between two and nine times. The chain combines TRBV7-6 with TRBJ2-5; tentative D call: TRBD2 (6 bases). CDR3 length: 15 amino acids. Germline CDR1 SGHVS, CDR2 FNYEAQ. Deletions cut 2 bases from V and 3 bases from J, with 13 bases between. CDR3 nucleotide sequence: TGTGCCAGCAGCTTAAGGTCTAGCGCCGAAGAGACCCAGTACTTC. Its protein is CASSLRSSAEETQYF.

This clonotype was seen ten or more times. The chain combines TRBV11-1 with TRBJ2-1; perhaps TRBD2 as D (7 bases). Germline CDR1 SGHAT, CDR2 FQDESV (reference sequence). This CDR3 comprises 15 residues. V lost 2 bases and J 4 bases, leaving 12 bases between the germline ends. CDR3 in amino acids: CASSLRGGKYNEQFF. The CDR3 DNA reads TGTGCCAGCAGCTTAAGGGGGGGAAAATACAATGAGCAGTTCTTC.

This clonotype has ten or more counts. This chain joins TRBV7-2 and TRBJ1-1; D call uncertain. From germline, CDR1 is SGHTA and CDR2 FQGNSA. V gave up 1 base and J gave up 2 bases, with 17 bases separating them. This CDR3 region has 17 residues. CDR3 nucleotides: TGTGCCAGCAGCTTAGGCGTGGGGAACCACCAAAACACTGAAGCTTTCTTT. Translating gives CASSLGVGNHQNTEAFF.

This clonotype was counted a few times. The CDR3 DNA reads as TGTGCCAGCAGCTTAGTGGGTTTAGGTTACAATGAGCAGTTCTTC. Translating it yields CASSLVGLGYNEQFF. The rearrangement joins TRBV7-2 to TRBJ2-1; D uncertain. V gave up 1 base and J gave up 4 bases, with 11 bases separating them. In germline, CDR1 is SGHTA, CDR2 FQGNSA. The CDR3 contains 15 residues. Full variable domain (outside the CDR3, taken from reference TRBV7-2 and TRBJ2-1): GAGVSQSPSNKVTEKGKDVELRCDPISGHTALYWYRQSLGQGLEFLIYFQGNSAPDKSGLPSDRFSAERTGGSVSTLTIQRTQQEDSAVYLCASSLVGLGYNEQFFGPGTRLTVL.

This clonotype was detected a few times. The J gene is TRBJ2-2, the V gene TRBV19; D call uncertain. Germline V lookup: CDR1 LNHDA, CDR2 SQIVND (reference sequence). Trimming left V 3 bases short and J 6 bases short, with 17 bases between. The CDR3 totals 16 residues. CDR3 nucleotide sequence: TGTGCCAGTAGTATGGAATTCGGCGGATTATCCGGGGAGCTGTTTTTT. Translating it yields CASSMEFGGLSGELFF.

This CDR3 reads CASTSGGLNSPLHF. As DNA, the CDR3 is TGTGCCAGCACCTCGGGAGGGTTGAATTCACCCCTCCACTTT. This chain uses TRBV7-2 with TRBJ1-6, with unresolved D. The CDR3 spans 14 residues. Trimming removed 7 bases at V and 7 bases at J, with 14 bases between. Germline V lookup: CDR1 SGHTA, CDR2 FQGNSA. The full variable domain, completed using reference TRBV7-2 and TRBJ1-6, is GAGVSQSPSNKVTEKGKDVELRCDPISGHTALYWYRQSLGQGLEFLIYFQGNSAPDKSGLPSDRFSAERTGGSVSTLTIQRTQQEDSAVYLCASTSGGLNSPLHFGNGTRLTVT.

The chain combines TRBV5-6 with TRBJ2-2, with 9 bases aligning to TRBD1. J lost 6 bases, V lost 0 bases, and 3 bases had no gene match. CDR3 size: 15 residues. Germline values: CDR1 SGHDT, CDR2 YYEEEE. The CDR3: CASSLDGQGSGELFF. The CDR3 coding sequence is TGTGCCAGCAGCTTGGATGGACAGGGGTCCGGGGAGCTGTTTTTT.

The table lists this clonotype with many counts. At one boundary the junction diverges from the germline segment, which might be a read error. V is TRBV12-3 or TRBV12-4 and J is TRBJ1-6; D is undetermined. The CDR3 extends over 11 amino acids. CDR3 sequence (DNA): TGTGCCAGCAGCTCAACCCTGTACCGCTACTTT. Its translation: CASSSTLYRYF.